This T cell receptor (beta chain) comes out of a study of blood T cell repertoires in COVID-19. Looking at the study overall: Some COVID-19 samples were acute and others convalescent; all came from the United States, Italy and Spain. T cells, B-cell-depleted T cells, or PBMCs provided the cDNA or gDNA that served as material.

Original analysis: How many nucleated cells were present was estimated from reference gene primer amplification. Measured with immunoSEQ multiplex PCR; TCRdb has only the in-frame clones, and not every one. That table furnishes V, J and clone size, whereas the DNA furnished D and trimming. The sample holds approximately 210,000 clones; around 89% are singletons and the top ten take around 4.8%. This CDR3 has 13 residues. Germline assignment: CDR1 GTSNPN and CDR2 SVGIG (reference sequence). V shed 3 bases and J shed 4 bases, with 12 bases lying between them. V gene TRBV30 combines with J gene TRBJ1-1; TRBD1 is a possible D gene (6 bases). Sequencing was performed on peripheral blood. The receptor was derived from a woman between 35 and 50 years old with acute or convalescent COVID-19. DNA of the CDR3: TGTGCCTGGAGAAAGGGGGGGGGCACTGAAGCTTTCTTT. Its protein is CAWRKGGGTEAFF.